The 10 T cell receptor beta chains below all came from one sample that was sequenced in a study of blood T cell repertoires in COVID-19. Assay used: immunoSEQ multiplex PCR; TCRdb lists only in-frame clones, some missing. The sample lists fewer than 300,000 clones; about 89% were seen once. Sequenced input: peripheral blood. The origin of the receptors is a man aged 40-49 years who had recovered from COVID-19.

This clone has only a few counts. The chain uses TRBV5-1 and TRBJ2-4, with D unclear. Germline V gene lookup returns CDR1 SGHRS and CDR2 YFSETQ. Trimming removed 0 bases at V and 4 bases at J, with 14 bases between. This CDR3 has 16 amino acids. The CDR3 loop reads CASSLGLFPPKNIQYF. The CDR3 DNA is TGCGCCAGCAGCTTGGGACTTTTTCCCCCGAAAAACATTCAGTACTTC.

The V and J genes are TRBV27 and TRBJ1-3, with TRBD1 matching over 8 bases. CDR1 MNHEY and CDR2 SMNVEV come from the germline V gene (reference sequence). Germline trimming cut 6 bases from V and 4 bases from J; bases unmatched to any gene: 8. CDR3 length equals 15 residues. CDR3 sequence reads: CASRSQGAFGNTIYF. The CDR3 coding sequence is TGTGCCAGCAGGTCCCAGGGGGCATTCGGAAACACCATATATTTT.

This chain connects TRBV7-8 to TRBJ1-3; D perhaps matches TRBD1 (6 bases). The CDR3 contains 13 residues. CDR1 SGHVS and CDR2 FQNEAQ come from the germline V gene. Trimming removed 5 bases at V and 2 bases at J, with 7 bases between. CDR3: CASSHRAGNTIYF. The DNA for the CDR3 is TGTGCCAGCAGCCACAGGGCTGGAAACACCATATATTTT.

The count of this clone is one. Additional DNA sequences in this sample encode the identical CDR3. The J gene is TRBJ2-7, the V gene TRBV9; 9 bases are a match to TRBD2. Germline CDR1 is SGDLS and CDR2 is YYNGEE. The CDR3 covers 15 residues. Trimming cost V 0 bases and J 2 bases; bases outside gene matches: 3. In DNA form, the CDR3 reads TGTGCCAGCAGCGTAGCCGCGGGAGGGCCCTACGAGCAGTACTTC. Amino acid sequence: CASSVAAGGPYEQYF.

The chain has TRBV11-3 and TRBJ1-1; D perhaps matches TRBD1 (5 bases). This CDR3 has 13 amino acids. Trimming pared 5 bases from V and 12 bases from J, leaving 19 bases between. Per the germline V gene, CDR1 is SGHNT and CDR2 is YENEEA. CDR3 sequence (DNA): TGTGCCAGCAGCCCCCCCCGAGACAGAGAAACTTTCTTT. Protein: CASSPPRDRETFF.

This clone occurred once. J is TRBJ2-5 and V is TRBV27; D may be TRBD2 (5 bases). V lost 6 bases, J lost 7 bases, and 12 bases lay in between. From germline, CDR1 is MNHEY and CDR2 SMNVEV (reference sequence). CDR3 size: 12 residues. The CDR3 protein is CASSPGLGTQYF. In DNA form, the CDR3 reads TGTGCCAGCAGCCCGGGGTTGGGGACCCAGTACTTC.

The chain carries TRBV7-9 and TRBJ2-1, with 13 nucleotides matching TRBD2. The CDR3 length is 16 residues. V shed 5 bases and J 7 bases; nucleotides not matched to a gene: 8. The germline gives CDR1 SEHNR, CDR2 FQNEAQ (reference sequence). Here the CDR3 reads CASSTRGLAGFNEQFF. Here the CDR3 DNA reads TGTGCCAGCAGCACCCGGGGACTAGCGGGGTTTAATGAGCAGTTCTTC.

This rearrangement joins TRBV5-6 to TRBJ2-1; possibly TRBD1 for D (6 bases). This CDR3 contains 14 residues. Trimming removed 2 bases at V and 8 bases at J, with 14 bases between. CDR1 and CDR2 (germline): SGHDT, YYEEEE. The CDR3 loop is CASSFPRQVDEQFF. The CDR3, as DNA: TGTGCCAGCAGCTTTCCTCGACAGGTCGATGAGCAGTTCTTC.

V is TRBV10-3 and J is TRBJ1-5; 7 nucleotides match TRBD1. The ends lost 4 bases at V and 7 bases at J; junction bases unmatched: 7. Germline assignment: CDR1 ENHRY and CDR2 SYGVKD. CDR3 size: 14 residues. The chain's CDR3 is CAISARRGKQPQHF. CDR3 bases: TGTGCCATCAGTGCCCGCAGGGGGAAGCAGCCCCAGCATTTT.

This clone was detected only a few times. This chain uses TRBV4-1 with TRBJ1-5; TRBD1 agrees at 7 bases. This CDR3 contains 16 residues. Germline V gene data show CDR1 as MGHRA and CDR2 as YSYEKL. V trimming: 0 bases; J trimming: 4 bases; junction bases outside the gene matches: 6. In nucleotides, the CDR3 is TGCGCCAGCAGCCAAGATTTAGGGGGCTGGAATCAGCCCCAGCATTTT. Translating gives CASSQDLGGWNQPQHF.